This TCR beta chain was profiled in a study of T-cell memory formation after mild COVID-19. Study-wide background: Largely donor-specific sequence clusters came from a couple of donors.

Whole-study results and caveats: Day 15 to 85 contractors were CD4/CD8 balanced; later expanders leaned CD4+.

Sample barcodes and UMIs were carried by the TCR alpha and TCR beta cDNA libraries that 5'RACE generated with constant-segment primers. TCRdb processed the 5' RACE reads anew with MiXCR; each CDR3 protein has one entry. The sample holds under 650,000 distinct CDR3 sequences, about a sixth seen once. This clonotype came up many times. The antigen is not known. V was trimmed by 8 bases and J by 0 bases, leaving 15 bases between them. The CDR3 covers 15 residues. CDR1 is ENHRY and CDR2 is SYGVKD in the germline V gene. Sequencing input: PBMCs or a T cell subset sorted from them (not recorded which). This clonotype originated in an adult woman who had mild COVID-19 (a few samples of this study predate the infection). Cell type and time point are not known. The chain has TRBV10-3 and TRBJ2-3; either TRBD1 or TRBD2 may fit D (6 bases each). The CDR3 loop is CAIGTTGASTDTQYF. DNA of the CDR3: TGTGCCATCGGGACGACGGGGGCTAGCACAGATACGCAGTATTTT.